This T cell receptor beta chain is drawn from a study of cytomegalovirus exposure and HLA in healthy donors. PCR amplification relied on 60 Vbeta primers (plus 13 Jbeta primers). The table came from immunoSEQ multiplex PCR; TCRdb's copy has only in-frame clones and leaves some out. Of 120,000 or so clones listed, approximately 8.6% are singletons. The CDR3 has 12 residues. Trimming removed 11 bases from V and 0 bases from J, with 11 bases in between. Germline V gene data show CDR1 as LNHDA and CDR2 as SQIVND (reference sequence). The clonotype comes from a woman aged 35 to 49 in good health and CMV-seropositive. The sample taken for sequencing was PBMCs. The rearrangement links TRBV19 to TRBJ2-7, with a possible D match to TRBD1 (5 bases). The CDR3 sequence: CASGQGSYEQYF. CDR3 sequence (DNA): TGTGCCTCCGGGCAGGGCTCCTACGAGCAGTACTTC.